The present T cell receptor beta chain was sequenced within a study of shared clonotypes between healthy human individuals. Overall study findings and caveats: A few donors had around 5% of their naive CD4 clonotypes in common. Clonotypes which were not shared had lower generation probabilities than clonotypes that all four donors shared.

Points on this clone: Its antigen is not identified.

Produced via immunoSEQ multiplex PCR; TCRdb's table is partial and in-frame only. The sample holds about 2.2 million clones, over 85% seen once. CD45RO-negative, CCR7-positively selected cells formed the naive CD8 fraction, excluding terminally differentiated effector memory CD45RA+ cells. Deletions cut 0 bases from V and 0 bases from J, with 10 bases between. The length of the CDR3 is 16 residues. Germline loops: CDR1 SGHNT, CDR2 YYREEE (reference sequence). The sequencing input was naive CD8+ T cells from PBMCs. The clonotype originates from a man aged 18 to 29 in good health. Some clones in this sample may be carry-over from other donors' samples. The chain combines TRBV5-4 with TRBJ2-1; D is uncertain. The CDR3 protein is CASSLDWGSSYNEQFF. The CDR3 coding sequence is TGTGCCAGCAGCTTGGACTGGGGAAGCTCCTACAATGAGCAGTTCTTC. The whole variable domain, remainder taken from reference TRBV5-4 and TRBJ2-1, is ETGVTQSPTHLIKTRGQQVTLRCSSQSGHNTVSWYQQALGQGPQFIFQYYREEENGRGNFPPRFSGLQFPNYSSELNVNALELDDSALYLCASSLDWGSSYNEQFFGPGTRLTVL.